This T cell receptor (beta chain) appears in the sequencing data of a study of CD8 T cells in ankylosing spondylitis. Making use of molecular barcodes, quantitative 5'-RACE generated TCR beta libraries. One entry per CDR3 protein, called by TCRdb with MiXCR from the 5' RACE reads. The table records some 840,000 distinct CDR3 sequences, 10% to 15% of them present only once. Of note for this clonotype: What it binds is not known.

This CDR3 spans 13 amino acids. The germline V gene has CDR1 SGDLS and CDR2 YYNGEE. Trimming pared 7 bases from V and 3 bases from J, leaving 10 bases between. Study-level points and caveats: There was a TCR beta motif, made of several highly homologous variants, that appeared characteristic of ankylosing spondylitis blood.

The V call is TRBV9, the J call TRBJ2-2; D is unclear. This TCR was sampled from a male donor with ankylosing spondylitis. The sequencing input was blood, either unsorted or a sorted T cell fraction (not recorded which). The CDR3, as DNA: TGTGCCAGCTCGACGGGTGACACCGGGGAGCTGTTTTTT. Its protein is CASSTGDTGELFF.